This is a list of T cell receptor beta chains from one sample in a study of human T cells and chemical hapten exposure. TCRdb redid the calling of the RACE reads with MiXCR, one entry per CDR3 protein. The sample contains about 120,000 distinct CDR3 sequences, roughly 15% of which appear only once. Here the sequenced sample was whole blood, taken in connection with sensitization to the hapten diphenylcyclopropenone (DPC). All receptors derive from a man younger than 35 with alopecia areata. Some clones in this sample may be carry-over from other donors' samples. CDR3s include the opening cysteine and the closing phenylalanine or tryptophan. A D gene is named only where the DNA matches it firmly. The size field is filled for only some rows; it gives once, few, many or a size class.

.,.,TRBV29-1,TRBJ1-2,CSVRRGLNYGYTF,TGCAGCGTTAGAAGGGGGTTAAACTATGGCTACACCTTC
.,.,TRBV19,TRBJ1-2,CASSMGTVFYGYTF,TGTGCCAGTAGTATGGGTACGGTATTCTATGGCTACACCTTC
.,.,TRBV4-3,TRBJ2-3,CASSQDLSRTDTQYF,TGCGCCAGCAGCCAAGATCTGAGTCGCACAGATACGCAGTATTTT
TRBD1,.,TRBV27,TRBJ2-7,CASSLIGTGQGEQYF,TGTGCCAGCAGTTTAATAGGGACAGGGCAAGGAGAGCAGTACTTC
TRBD1,.,TRBV7-9,TRBJ2-7,CASSPSRTGGSSYEQYF,TGTGCCAGCAGCCCGAGCAGGACAGGTGGGTCGTCCTACGAGCAGTACTTC
.,few,TRBV14,TRBJ2-3,CASSLQTISDTQYF,TGTGCCAGCAGCCTTCAGACTATTTCAGATACGCAGTATTTT
TRBD2,few,TRBV5-1,TRBJ2-3,CASSYRTSGDTDTQYF,TGCGCCAGCAGCTATCGGACTAGCGGGGACACAGATACGCAGTATTTT
.,.,TRBV18,TRBJ1-2,CASSPEGYISYGYTF,TGTGCCAGCTCACCTGAGGGGTATATTAGCTATGGCTACACCTTC
.,.,TRBV4-3,TRBJ2-4,CASSPSRSKGIQYF,TGCGCCAGCAGCCCCTCGAGGAGCAAAGGCATTCAGTACTTC
.,.,TRBV7-9,TRBJ1-2,CASSLGVAQPEGYTF,TGTGCCAGCAGCTTAGGTGTCGCCCAACCGGAAGGCTACACCTTC
.,.,TRBV23-1,TRBJ2-5,CASSQNSGSGETQYF,TGCGCCAGCAGTCAAAATTCAGGTAGCGGAGAGACCCAGTACTTC
.,.,TRBV12-3/TRBV12-4,TRBJ2-3,CASSLSGGAFRQYF,TGTGCCAGCAGTTTATCGGGGGGCGCCTTTAGGCAGTATTTT
TRBD1,.,TRBV25-1,TRBJ1-1,CASSEAGTENTEAFF,TGTGCCAGCAGTGAAGCCGGGACAGAGAACACTGAAGCTTTCTTT
TRBD1,.,TRBV6-2/TRBV6-3,TRBJ2-2,CASSRTGGGELFF,TGTGCCAGCAGCAGGACAGGGGGCGGGGAGCTGTTTTTT
TRBD1,.,TRBV28,TRBJ2-3,CASSFPTTVRDRGLGVSTDTQYF,TGTGCCAGCAGTTTTCCCACCACCGTCCGTGACAGGGGACTGGGGGTCAGCACAGATACGCAGTATTTT
.,.,TRBV18,TRBJ1-2,CASSPAGYGYTF,TGTGCCAGCTCACCAGCAGGATATGGCTACACCTTC
.,.,TRBV7-2,TRBJ1-1,CASSPPGRTEAFF,TGTGCCAGCAGCCCACCAGGGCGCACTGAAGCTTTCTTT
TRBD2,.,TRBV20-1,TRBJ2-3,CSAALLAVTDTQYF,TGCAGTGCTGCACTGCTAGCGGTCACAGATACGCAGTATTTT
.,.,TRBV6-5,TRBJ2-1,CASSSLGGNNEQFF,TGTGCCAGCAGTTCTCTAGGGGGGAACAATGAGCAGTTCTTC
TRBD2,.,TRBV11-2,TRBJ2-1,CASSLDPPTTSGGENEQFF,TGTGCCAGCAGCTTAGATCCCCCTACGACTAGCGGGGGAGAGAATGAGCAGTTCTTC
TRBD1,few,TRBV5-1,TRBJ2-3,CASSRGQGPTGDTQYF,TGCGCCAGCAGCAGAGGACAGGGACCAACCGGAGATACGCAGTATTTT
.,.,TRBV11-2,TRBJ2-2,CASSLDRVSTGELFF,TGTGCCAGCAGCTTAGACAGGGTCAGCACCGGGGAGCTGTTTTTT
.,many,TRBV27,TRBJ2-7,CASLGLQAGYGEQYF,TGTGCCAGCCTTGGTCTTCAGGCGGGGTATGGGGAGCAGTACTTC
.,few,TRBV5-1,TRBJ2-5,CASSLWQEETQYF,TGCGCCAGCAGCTTGTGGCAGGAAGAGACCCAGTACTTC
.,few,TRBV7-3,TRBJ1-1,CASSPTVTNTEAFF,TGTGCCAGCAGCCCGACAGTTACGAACACTGAAGCTTTCTTT
TRBD1,.,TRBV7-3,TRBJ2-1,CASSLMLGGANEQFF,TGTGCCAGCAGCTTAATGTTAGGGGGCGCGAATGAGCAGTTCTTC
.,.,TRBV11-2,TRBJ1-1,CASSLSGLDTLNTEAFF,TGTGCCAGCAGCCTCTCTGGCCTGGACACTTTGAACACTGAAGCTTTCTTT